This T cell receptor beta chain was sequenced for a study of CD8+CD57+ T cells in acquired aplastic anemia. Study-level results: Controls and patients did not differ significantly in CD8+ Simpson's diversity. Sharing between patients and controls was observed for twenty-nine CD8+ CDR3 sequences.

Previously, flow cytometry had revealed CD8+CD57+ cell expansion in the patients chosen for sequencing. Every patient presented with severe acquired aplastic anemia. Untreated patients provided the blood samples, with no therapy given before sampling. Comment on this clonotype: Its antigen is not identified.

The TCR beta profiling, which covered VDJ combination and CDR3 sequence, was carried out using genomic DNA as the template. TCRdb passed the reads through MiXCR, listing each CDR3 protein once. The repertoire holds 120,000 or so distinct CDR3 sequences, with approximately 36% as singletons. The specimen was sorted CD4+, CD8+, or CD8+CD57+ T cells (not recorded which) from PBMCs. The sequence was obtained from a human donor with aplastic anemia.

CDR3: CASSANRAEGTEAFF. The CDR3 DNA is TGTGCCAGCAGCGCGAACAGGGCGGAGGGCACTGAAGCTTTCTTT. The chain combines TRBV2 with TRBJ1-1; D is perhaps TRBD1 (6 bases). Germline V gene lookup returns CDR1 SNHLY and CDR2 FYNNEI. The CDR3 is 15 amino acids. V shed 6 bases and J shed 4 bases, with 18 bases lying between them.